These 27 T cell receptor beta chains share one sample of origin, sequenced in a study of CD8 T cells in ankylosing spondylitis. MiXCR, run by TCRdb on the 5' RACE reads, gives a single entry per CDR3 protein. The sample yields about 360,000 distinct CDR3 sequences, about 20% seen once. Sequencing used blood, either unsorted or a sorted T cell fraction (not recorded which). The receptor source for this set is a male donor with ankylosing spondylitis or in good health (not recorded which).

This chain joins TRBV12-3 or TRBV12-4 and TRBJ2-3, with 7 bases that match TRBD1. V was pared by 9 bases and J by 1 base, with 7 bases of the junction left unmatched. This CDR3 contains 14 residues. This CDR3 is CASDPGGGTDTQYF. The CDR3 DNA reads as TGTGCCAGTGACCCAGGGGGAGGCACAGATACGCAGTATTTT.

The rearrangement links TRBV7-9 to TRBJ2-7; D is ambiguous. Trimming pared 1 base from V and 3 bases from J, leaving 16 bases between. In germline, CDR1 is SEHNR, CDR2 FQNEAQ (reference sequence). The CDR3 loop spans 16 amino acids. In DNA form, the CDR3 reads TGTGCCAGCAGCTTAGATTTATCGGCGGTGGACTACGAGCAGTACTTC. As protein: CASSLDLSAVDYEQYF.

In this sample, this clonotype turned up a few times. This chain connects TRBV12-3 or TRBV12-4 to TRBJ1-1; no firm D call. V was cut by 3 bases and J by 8 bases, with 10 bases left in between. The CDR3 is 12 residues long. CDR3 DNA sequence: TGTGCCAGCAGTTTCGAGATTACCGAAGCTTTCTTT. Its protein product is CASSFEITEAFF.

In this sample, this clonotype turned up many times. The chain recombines TRBV12-3 or TRBV12-4 with TRBJ2-7, with a possible D match to TRBD2 (5 bases). V dropped 3 bases and J dropped 4 bases, with 7 bases sitting between them. CDR3 size: 12 residues. The CDR3 region has the DNA TGTGCCAGCAGTTTCCCGGGGTACGAGCAGTACTTC. It translates to CASSFPGYEQYF.

V and J are TRBV9 and TRBJ2-3; no reliable D call. The CDR3 is made up of 16 amino acids. V was pared by 1 base and J by 0 bases, with 12 bases between. Germline V lookup: CDR1 SGDLS, CDR2 YYNGEE. The CDR3 loop is CASSVLAATSTDTQYF. CDR3 bases: TGTGCCAGCAGCGTATTGGCAGCAACTAGCACAGATACGCAGTATTTT.

V is TRBV4-1 and J is TRBJ2-7; no definite D call. Germline V gives CDR1 MGHRA, CDR2 YSYEKL. Trimming shortened V by 0 bases and J by 1 base, and 7 bases separated the two germline ends. The CDR3 spans 14 residues. CDR3 in amino acids: CASSQDGVSYEQYF. The CDR3 DNA follows: TGCGCCAGCAGCCAAGATGGGGTATCCTACGAGCAGTACTTC.

This clonotype was observed a handful of times. This sequence joins TRBV11-2 and TRBJ1-1; possible D gene TRBD1, 5 bases. Trimming removed 4 bases at V and 1 base at J, with 13 bases between. This CDR3 has 15 amino acids. Germline V gene lookup returns CDR1 SGHAT and CDR2 FQNNGV. The CDR3 here is CASSSRGGGNTEAFF. The CDR3 nucleotides read TGTGCCAGCAGCTCGCGGGGGGGAGGGAACACTGAAGCTTTCTTT.

The chain has TRBV7-8 and TRBJ2-7, with 7 bases fitting TRBD1. The CDR3 covers 14 residues. Trimming took 5 bases from V and 2 from J; bases not matched to a gene: 6. CDR1 is SGHVS, CDR2 FQNEAQ, per germline. In nucleotides, the CDR3 is TGTGCCAGCAGCCACCCGGACAGGACCTACGAGCAGTACTTC. It codes for CASSHPDRTYEQYF.

The V gene is TRBV29-1, the J gene TRBJ2-7; 7 nucleotides match TRBD1. CDR1 SQVTM and CDR2 ANQGSEA come from the germline V gene. CDR3 length: 13 amino acids. The trim removed 4 bases at V and 7 bases at J, leaving 10 bases unmatched. The CDR3 DNA reads as TGCAGCGTTGGGGACAGCCTCACGGGGGAGCAGTACTTC. Translation gives CSVGDSLTGEQYF.

J is TRBJ2-3 and V is TRBV7-9; D may be TRBD1 (6 bases). Germline-derived CDR1 and CDR2 are SEHNR and FQNEAQ (reference sequence). This CDR3 is built from 15 residues. Trimming pared 1 base from V and 4 bases from J, leaving 12 bases between. This chain's CDR3 is CASSLVETGPDTQYF. The CDR3 region has the DNA TGTGCCAGCAGCTTAGTGGAGACAGGCCCAGATACGCAGTATTTT.

This clonotype was seen more than once but under ten times. V and J are TRBV29-1 and TRBJ2-5; the D is unclear. The CDR3 runs to 13 residues. Trimming removed 6 bases at V and 1 base at J, with 12 bases between. Germline V gene data show CDR1 as SQVTM and CDR2 as ANQGSEA. The CDR3, as DNA: TGCAGCGTCTTGGGCCCTCTCCAAGAGACCCAGTACTTC. As protein: CSVLGPLQETQYF.

This clonotype has just a few counts. The chain recombines TRBV12-3 or TRBV12-4 with TRBJ2-7; the match to TRBD2 covers 11 bases. The length of the CDR3 is 15 residues. Unmatched junction bases numbered 4, after V lost 4 bases and J lost 2 bases. CDR3 sequence: CASSSTSGAPYEQYF. For the CDR3, the DNA is TGTGCCAGCAGTTCGACTAGCGGGGCTCCCTACGAGCAGTACTTC.

The chain carries TRBV12-3 or TRBV12-4 and TRBJ2-1, with 16 nucleotides matching TRBD2. The CDR3 covers 18 residues. V was clipped by 3 bases and J by 6 bases; unmatched bases: 8. In nucleotides, the CDR3 is TGTGCCAGCAGTTTGTTCTCCGGGACTAGCGGGGGGGCCAATGAGCAGTTCTTC. Translation gives CASSLFSGTSGGANEQFF.

This clonotype was seen a few times. The chain recombines TRBV20-1 with TRBJ2-1, with D perhaps matching TRBD1 or TRBD2 (5 bases each). CDR3 length equals 12 residues. The germline V gene has CDR1 DFQATT and CDR2 SNEGSKA (reference sequence). The V gene lost 0 bases and the J gene lost 8 bases, with 8 bases spanning the gap. The CDR3 nucleotides read TGCAGTGCTAGAGATCAGGGAGATGAGCAGTTCTTC. It is translated as CSARDQGDEQFF.

The CDR3 reads CASSYYPGQGYEQYF. The DNA for the CDR3 is TGTGCCAGCAGCTACTATCCGGGACAGGGGTACGAGCAGTACTTC. The rearrangement links TRBV7-6 to TRBJ2-7; 10 nucleotides align to TRBD1. Germline V CDR1 and CDR2: SGHVS, FNYEAQ. Unmatched junction bases numbered 7, after V lost 4 bases and J lost 4 bases. The CDR3 loop spans 15 amino acids. Full variable domain (rest looked up from reference TRBV7-6 and TRBJ2-7): GAGVSQSPRYKVTKRGQDVALRCDPISGHVSLYWYRQALGQGPEFLTYFNYEAQQDKSGLPNDRFSAERPEGSISTLTIQRTEQRDSAMYRCASSYYPGQGYEQYFGPGTRLTVT.

The chain uses TRBV29-1 and TRBJ2-5, with 10 bases fitting TRBD2. The V gene's germline CDR1 is SQVTM and CDR2 ANQGSEA. This CDR3 region has 13 residues. With 4 bases clipped from V and 5 bases from J, the junction kept 4 bases outside the gene matches. CDR3 amino acids: CSVVAGGSETQYF. The CDR3 DNA reads TGCAGCGTTGTAGCGGGGGGATCGGAGACCCAGTACTTC.

This clonotype occurred a few times. J is TRBJ2-7 and V is TRBV29-1; 12 nucleotides match TRBD2. Per germline, CDR1 SQVTM and CDR2 ANQGSEA. CDR3 length: 17 residues. Trimming at V came to 5 bases and at J to 4 bases, leaving 15 bases not matched to a gene. CDR3 residues: CSVYLAGGPDESYEQYF. CDR3 coding DNA: TGCAGCGTTTATCTAGCGGGGGGGCCCGATGAATCATACGAGCAGTACTTC.

The V gene is TRBV7-9, the J gene TRBJ2-3, with unresolved D. V was trimmed by 2 bases and J by 0 bases, leaving 12 bases between them. The CDR3 covers 16 residues. CDR1 is SEHNR and CDR2 is FQNEAQ in the germline V gene (reference sequence). The CDR3 spells CASSLPHGSSTDTQYF. Written as DNA, the CDR3 is TGTGCCAGCAGCTTACCCCACGGGTCTAGCACAGATACGCAGTATTTT.

In its sample, this clonotype was seen a few times. V and J are TRBV9 and TRBJ2-5; weak D call: TRBD2 (6 bases). The CDR3 consists of 16 residues. From germline, CDR1 is SGDLS and CDR2 YYNGEE. Trimming took 7 bases from V and 0 from J, leaving 19 bases between them. The DNA of the CDR3 is TGTGCCAGCGGGGGGAGCGGTACGGCCAACCAAGAGACCCAGTACTTC. As protein: CASGGSGTANQETQYF.

The chain has TRBV11-2 and TRBJ2-7, with D maybe TRBD2 (6 bases). The CDR3 is 15 residues long. Germline V lookup: CDR1 SGHAT, CDR2 FQNNGV. V lost 1 base and J lost 2, with 12 bases in between. CDR3: CASSLGRGRAYEQYF. In DNA form, the CDR3 reads TGTGCCAGCAGCTTAGGACGGGGGAGAGCCTACGAGCAGTACTTC.

The V gene is TRBV12-3 or TRBV12-4, the J gene TRBJ2-3; maybe TRBD2 (5 bases). Trimming cost V 6 bases and J 0 bases, with 13 bases left between them. There are 15 residues in the CDR3. CDR3 protein: CASSGEKTSTDTQYF. CDR3 in DNA: TGTGCCAGCAGCGGGGAAAAAACTAGCACAGATACGCAGTATTTT.

The V gene is TRBV20-1, the J gene TRBJ1-1; no reliable D call. CDR1 DFQATT and CDR2 SNEGSKA come from the germline V gene (reference sequence). Trimming cost V 0 bases and J 8 bases, with 10 bases left between them. The CDR3 spans 12 residues. CDR3 DNA sequence: TGCAGTGCTAGAGATTGGCAATCCGAAGCTTTCTTT. This codes for CSARDWQSEAFF.

This clonotype has only a few counts. The rearrangement joins TRBV5-1 to TRBJ2-7, with 10 positions matching TRBD1. Germline V gene data show CDR1 as SGHRS and CDR2 as YFSETQ. The V gene end was trimmed by 6 bases and the J gene end by 2 bases; junction bases not matched to a gene: 5. The CDR3 sequence is 14 residues long. CDR3 in DNA: TGCGCCAGCACTCCGGGACAGGGGACCTACGAGCAGTACTTC. Protein sequence: CASTPGQGTYEQYF.

This clonotype was observed a handful of times. This rearrangement joins TRBV12-3 or TRBV12-4 to TRBJ2-1; 10 bases map to TRBD1. This CDR3 spans 16 amino acids. J was trimmed by 6 bases and V by 6 bases; bases with no gene match: 11. CDR3 residues: CASRPSETGGLNEQFF. DNA for the CDR3: TGTGCCAGCAGACCATCTGAGACAGGGGGCCTCAATGAGCAGTTCTTC.

The V gene is TRBV11-1, the J gene TRBJ2-2; 8 nucleotides align to TRBD1. The CDR3 is 19 amino acids. Germline V gene data show CDR1 as SGHAT and CDR2 as FQDESV (reference sequence). Losses at the gene ends were 5 bases for V and 0 bases for J; bases not matched to a gene: 14. CDR3 bases: TGTGCCAGCAGCCGAAGGACAGGGACAACGATCGCGAACACCGGGGAGCTGTTTTTT. Translated: CASSRRTGTTIANTGELFF. Using reference TRBV11-1 and TRBJ2-2 for the parts outside the CDR3, the full variable domain is EAEVAQSPRYKITEKSQAVAFWCDPISGHATLYWYRQILGQGPELLVQFQDESVVDDSQLPKDRFSAERLKGVDSTLKIQPAELGDSAMYLCASSRRTGTTIANTGELFFGEGSRLTVL.

This clonotype turned up a few times. The chain carries TRBV4-2 and TRBJ2-7; 8 positions agree with TRBD1. This CDR3 is built from 14 residues. V lost 3 bases and J lost 5; bases outside the gene matches: 6. Germline loops: CDR1 LGHNA, CDR2 YNFKEQ. The CDR3 loop reads CASSHRQGADEQYF. DNA of the CDR3: TGTGCCAGCAGCCATAGGCAGGGGGCCGACGAGCAGTACTTC.

This chain joins TRBV4-1 and TRBJ2-7; D unresolved. This CDR3 comprises 14 residues. V lost 2 bases and J lost 1, with 9 bases in between. Germline CDR1 reads MGHRA; CDR2 reads YSYEKL. The DNA for the CDR3 is TGCGCCAGCAGCCAACATGAGATGTCCTACGAGCAGTACTTC. Translated: CASSQHEMSYEQYF.